The clone carrying this TCR beta chain appeared a few times. Antigen specificity is unknown. These data come from a study of T cell responses to AZD1222 COVID-19 vaccine. Study-level points and caveats: Scientists sampled the repertoires only once the peak T cell response had passed. Reportedly, nearly half the spike-specific TCRs target unmutated variant regions. Donor demographics were predominantly white British with a female majority; clonal diversity may be underestimated. Spike-specific TCR repertoires showed rising breadth and depth after two AZD1222 doses.

The table came from immunoSEQ multiplex PCR; TCRdb's copy has only in-frame clones and leaves some out. The repertoire has about 120,000 clones, 85% to 90% of them found once; the top ten carry over 8.5%. The CDR3 totals 16 residues. The germline gives CDR1 SEHNR, CDR2 FQNEAQ (reference sequence). V gave up 1 base and J gave up 4 bases, with 17 bases separating them. Source: peripheral blood, taken on day 0 of AZD1222 vaccination. V and J are TRBV7-9 and TRBJ2-7; D uncertain. This TCR was recovered from an adult in good health. CDR3 amino acids: CASSLVKTKQGYEQYF. CDR3 in DNA: TGTGCCAGCAGCTTAGTCAAGACGAAGCAAGGGTACGAGCAGTACTTC.